A single TCR beta chain is shown here with its context. This clone was recorded a few times. Which antigen it targets is not known. The input lacks base qualities; no much larger clone sits a single base away. The sample is drawn from a study of blood T cell repertoires in COVID-19 (dated by TCRdb to the early 2020s). Concerning the study at large: The collaborator samples originated in the United States, Italy and Spain and spanned the acute and convalescent phases of COVID-19. The material from the prospective study consisted of cDNA or gDNA derived from T cells, B-cell-depleted T cells, or PBMCs. The dataset comprised deeply sampled blood TCRbeta repertoires from subjects exposed to, actively infected with, or recovered from COVID-19. The repertoires were released in a freely available public database meant as a resource for research on the immune response to SARS-CoV-2. Samples were obtained from the ongoing ImmuneRACE study (first 160 participants) and from over 1,000 subjects provided by 6 global collaborators. A de-identified subject ID, COVID-19 status, age in years and sex were almost always included in the sample metadata. Where HLA class I and class II types were available, the types were taken from metadata supplied by the sample provider, not from assay-based typing. Broad study findings and their caveats: How much clinical and demographic metadata was included differed by source and by participant, and the metadata was provided uncurated.

Relative to germline, V is missing 7 bases and J is missing 0 bases, with 10 bases of the junction outside any gene match. The CDR3 sequence holds 16 residues, the cysteine and phenylalanine included. Of all the DNA, just the CDR3 is kept, 48 bases in frame from base 1. As encoded in the germline V gene, CDR1 is MGHRA while CDR2 is YSYEKL. In Seattle, one collaborating source enrolled patients while the infection was active and tracked those patients longitudinally over the course of disease. Each collaborating institution followed its own protocols to collect whole blood in K2EDTA tubes. For TCRbeta analysis, collaborators shipped samples as frozen whole blood, isolated PBMCs, or DNA extracted from either of those sample types. TCRbeta CDR3 regions were amplified from genomic DNA by means of the immunoSEQ Assay, a bias-controlled multiplex PCR. In the original analysis: Within the assay, amplification of reference gene primers was used to estimate how many nucleated cells each sample contained. To quantify the absolute abundance of each unique TCRbeta CDR3 rearrangement, sequence reads were collapsed and filtered. For each sample, productive Simpson clonality was calculated as the square root of Simpson's diversity index over productive rearrangements. TCRdb obtained this table from immuneACCESS and retained in-frame rearrangements with V and J assigned. These tables miss some clones; where compared with another copy, unresolved V genes account for less than half of the shortfall, and the remainder is unexplained. D and trimming come from the DNA, and the V and J calls and clone size come from that table. The sample yields around 130,000 clones; 90% were counted once. The ten largest clones represent 3.5% to 5% of the sample.

Specimen: peripheral blood. The rearranged segments are TRBV4-1 and TRBJ1-1; the central 8 bases match TRBD1. This TCR came from a man aged 55 to 70 with COVID-19, enrolled during active disease. DNA sequence: TGCGCCAGCAATGGGAAGGACAGGGACATGAACACTGAAGCTTTCTTT. This sequence encodes CASNGKDRDMNTEAFF.